The 31 T cell receptor beta chains presented below share a single source sample, sequenced in a study of T cell responses to AZD1222 COVID-19 vaccine. Repertoires were generated with immunoSEQ multiplex PCR, while TCRdb's copy carries only in-frame clones and drops some. The data contain 120,000 to 150,000 clones, more than 70% of them singletons. The sequencing used peripheral blood, collected on day 0 of AZD1222 vaccination. Receptors originate from an adult in good health.

This clone occurred many times. The V gene is TRBV6-4, the J gene TRBJ2-3; 8 bases are shared with TRBD2. There are 15 residues in the CDR3. J gave up 1 base and V 4 bases, and 4 bases lay outside the gene matches. Germline lookup yields CDR1 MRHNA and CDR2 SNTAGT. The CDR3 DNA reads as TGTGCCAGCAGTGTCAGCGGGGGAGGCACAGATACGCAGTATTTT. Translation: CASSVSGGGTDTQYF.

This chain joins TRBV5-6 and TRBJ1-4, with a possible D match to TRBD1 (6 bases). V lost 3 bases to trimming and J lost 6 bases, with 12 bases between them. CDR1 SGHDT and CDR2 YYEEEE come from the germline V gene. This CDR3 has 14 amino acids. CDR3 loop: CASSWRGSDEKLFF. The CDR3 bases are TGTGCCAGCAGCTGGAGGGGGTCGGATGAAAAACTGTTTTTT.

The CDR3 here is CASSYTVSRVATEAFF. CDR3 DNA sequence: TGTGCCAGCAGTTACACCGTTTCCAGGGTAGCCACTGAAGCTTTCTTT. This chain links TRBV6-5 with TRBJ1-1; possibly TRBD1 for D (5 bases). CDR1 and CDR2 from the germline V gene are MNHEY and SVGAGI. With 2 bases removed from V and 4 bases from J, the gap between germline ends came to 17 bases. This CDR3 is 16 amino acids long.

V is TRBV7-2 and J is TRBJ1-2; D ambiguous. Germline V gene lookup returns CDR1 SGHTA and CDR2 FQGNSA. V gave up 5 bases and J gave up 8 bases, with 12 bases separating them. The CDR3 covers 12 residues. CDR3 in amino acids: CASSLSGYGYTF. Here the CDR3 DNA reads TGTGCCAGCAGCCTATCGGGGTACGGCTACACCTTC.

V usage is TRBV5-5 and J usage is TRBJ1-2; TRBD1 agrees at 8 bases. The V gene's germline CDR1 is SGHKS and CDR2 YYEKEE (reference sequence). J lost 8 bases, V lost 3 bases, and 12 bases had no gene match. There are 15 residues in the CDR3. CDR3 nucleotide sequence: TGTGCCAGCAGCTCCCGTGACAGGGGAATATACGGCTACACCTTC. Its translation is CASSSRDRGIYGYTF.

The rearrangement joins TRBV11-1 to TRBJ2-1; 10 bases align to TRBD2. Per the germline V gene, CDR1 is SGHAT and CDR2 is FQDESV (reference sequence). J was trimmed by 8 bases and V by 6 bases; bases with no gene match: 10. The CDR3 consists of 15 residues. The CDR3 reads CASRIGSLAGHEQFF. Written as DNA, the CDR3 is TGTGCCAGCAGAATAGGGTCACTAGCGGGGCATGAGCAGTTCTTC. Drawing the rest from reference TRBV11-1 and TRBJ2-1, the complete variable domain is EAEVAQSPRYKITEKSQAVAFWCDPISGHATLYWYRQILGQGPELLVQFQDESVVDDSQLPKDRFSAERLKGVDSTLKIQPAELGDSAMYLCASRIGSLAGHEQFFGPGTRLTVL.

This rearrangement joins TRBV7-6 to TRBJ1-2; 9 bases are a match to TRBD1. The CDR3 contains 15 residues. The V segment lost 1 base and the J segment 7 bases; nucleotides outside the gene matches: 7. Per the germline V gene, CDR1 is SGHVS and CDR2 is FNYEAQ. CDR3 loop: CASSLGGGTGFGYTF. CDR3 DNA sequence: TGTGCCAGCAGCTTAGGAGGCGGGACAGGGTTTGGCTACACCTTC.

The rearrangement links TRBV5-1 to TRBJ2-3; the match to TRBD2 covers 10 bases. V shed 7 bases and J 4 bases; nucleotides not matched to a gene: 6. The CDR3 totals 14 residues. Germline lookup yields CDR1 SGHRS and CDR2 YFSETQ. The CDR3 loop reads CASLRAGGADTQYF. For the CDR3, the DNA is TGCGCCAGCCTCCGAGCGGGGGGGGCAGATACGCAGTATTTT.

The chain's CDR3 is CASSREVNTGELFF. CDR3 sequence (DNA): TGCGCCAGCAGCCGGGAGGTCAACACCGGGGAGCTGTTTTTT. The chain employs TRBV4-1 and TRBJ2-2; D is perhaps TRBD2 (6 bases). Trimming removed 4 bases from V and 2 bases from J, with 8 bases in between. Germline CDR1 reads MGHRA; CDR2 reads YSYEKL. CDR3 length: 14 amino acids.

Details on this clone: This sample includes further DNA sequences coding for the same CDR3. The chain joins TRBV18 to TRBJ1-1; D unclear. Germline V gene data show CDR1 as KGHSH and CDR2 as LQKENI. The CDR3 is made up of 14 amino acids. Trimming left V 3 bases short and J 2 bases short, with 10 bases between. CDR3 sequence: CASSPPAGNTEAFF. The CDR3 DNA is TGTGCCAGCTCACCGCCCGCCGGCAACACTGAAGCTTTCTTT.

The chain links TRBV2 to TRBJ1-1; D is undetermined. CDR1 SNHLY and CDR2 FYNNEI come from the germline V gene. The CDR3 has 12 residues. Trimming shortened V by 6 bases and J by 5 bases, and 10 bases separated the two germline ends. The CDR3 DNA sequence: TGTGCCAGCAGGGTGACACCTACTGAAGCTTTCTTT. Translated, it gives CASRVTPTEAFF.

The chain carries TRBV4-2 and TRBJ2-3, with a possible D match to TRBD2 (5 bases). The length of the CDR3 is 15 residues. V dropped 1 base and J dropped 3 bases, with 11 bases sitting between them. Germline-derived CDR1 and CDR2 are LGHNA and YNFKEQ. CDR3 protein: CASSQVPGLTDTQYF. The CDR3 DNA follows: TGTGCCAGCAGCCAAGTACCGGGATTAACAGATACGCAGTATTTT.

The rearrangement uses TRBV30 and TRBJ1-1, with a tentative D call TRBD1 (6 bases). CDR3 size: 14 residues. Trimming pared 2 bases from V and 5 bases from J, leaving 15 bases between. Germline assignment: CDR1 GTSNPN and CDR2 SVGIG (reference sequence). The CDR3 loop reads CAWSKRQGRTEAFF. The CDR3 DNA reads TGTGCCTGGAGTAAGAGGCAGGGGAGGACTGAAGCTTTCTTT.

The count of this clone is one. V gene TRBV2 combines with J gene TRBJ2-1; D gene ambiguous. The germline V and J ends were trimmed by 7 bases and 4 bases, with 11 bases remaining between them. CDR1 SNHLY and CDR2 FYNNEI come from the germline V gene. The CDR3 sequence is 13 residues long. The CDR3 region is CASTKTEYNEQFF. CDR3 nucleotides: TGTGCCAGCACCAAGACGGAGTACAATGAGCAGTTCTTC.

The V gene is TRBV4-1, the J gene TRBJ1-4; 8 bases fit TRBD1. CDR3 length: 15 residues. CDR1 is MGHRA, CDR2 YSYEKL, per germline. The V gene end was trimmed by 4 bases and the J gene end by 7 bases; junction bases not matched to a gene: 8. The CDR3 protein is CASSLHGQGSEKLFF. CDR3 in DNA: TGCGCCAGCAGCCTTCACGGACAGGGCAGTGAAAAACTGTTTTTT.

The chain joins TRBV9 to TRBJ2-7; 7 bases are shared with TRBD1. V lost 3 bases and J lost 2; bases outside the gene matches: 2. Germline-derived CDR1 and CDR2 are SGDLS and YYNGEE. CDR3 length: 13 residues. CDR3 loop: CASSETGTYEQYF. The CDR3 nucleotides are TGTGCCAGCAGCGAGACAGGGACCTACGAGCAGTACTTC.

This sequence joins TRBV10-1 and TRBJ2-5; possibly TRBD2 for D (5 bases). Germline-derived CDR1 and CDR2 are WNHNN and SYGVQD (reference sequence). The CDR3 extends over 15 amino acids. V shed 8 bases and J shed 1 base, with 17 bases lying between them. The CDR3 sequence is CASGKEVGGQETQYF. The CDR3 coding sequence is TGCGCCAGCGGCAAGGAAGTTGGAGGCCAAGAGACCCAGTACTTC.

CDR3 protein: CASSIKFGGNTEAFF. The CDR3 nucleotides read TGTGCCAGTAGTATTAAGTTCGGAGGGAACACTGAAGCTTTCTTT. The rearrangement joins TRBV19 to TRBJ1-1; D gene unclear. This CDR3 spans 15 amino acids. Germline lookup yields CDR1 LNHDA and CDR2 SQIVND (reference sequence). Trimming stripped 3 bases from V and 1 base from J, with 12 bases between. The full variable domain, with the rest looked up from reference TRBV19 and TRBJ1-1, is DGGITQSPKYLFRKEGQNVTLSCEQNLNHDAMYWYRQDPGQGLRLIYYSQIVNDFQKGDIAEGYSVSREKKESFPLTVTSAQKNPTAFYLCASSIKFGGNTEAFFGQGTRLTVV.

For this clone: The germline gene is not matched at one end of the junction; a read error may be the cause. The chain carries TRBV14 and TRBJ2-3; 9 nucleotides align to TRBD2. From germline, CDR1 is SGHDN and CDR2 FVKESK. CDR3 length equals 14 residues. CDR3 loop: CASSPGTSRDTQYF. DNA of the CDR3: TGTGCCAGCAGCCCGGGGACTAGCAGAGATACGCAGTATTTT.

The CDR3 DNA is TGTGCCAGCATCCCAAGCGGGGGGGCGTGGGAGACCCAGTACTTC. This gives the protein CASIPSGGAWETQYF. The V gene is TRBV6-5, the J gene TRBJ2-5; 10 bases align to TRBD2. Germline trimming cut 7 bases from V and 5 bases from J; bases unmatched to any gene: 10. CDR3 size: 15 residues. Germline CDR1 reads MNHEY; CDR2 reads SVGAGI.

This CDR3 is CASSPQGRRNTEAFF. The CDR3 DNA is TGTGCCAGCAGCCCCCAGGGGCGGAGGAACACTGAAGCTTTCTTT. J is TRBJ1-1 and V is TRBV7-2, with D maybe TRBD1 (6 bases). Germline values: CDR1 SGHTA, CDR2 FQGNSA. The V end lost 5 bases, the J end lost 1 base, and 14 bases lay between the germline ends. The CDR3 loop spans 15 amino acids.

The chain employs TRBV21-1 and TRBJ1-4; the table assigns TRBD1, which was not confirmed against the DNA. TRBV21-1 is assigned pseudogene status. This CDR3 comprises 20 residues. The CDR3 sequence: CASSKVTVRVWVQGNEKLFF. The CDR3 nucleotides read TGTGCCAGCAGCAAAGTCACCGTTCGCGTGTGGGTGCAGGGTAATGAAAAACTGTTTTTT.

The rearrangement uses TRBV5-5 and TRBJ1-4; D is undetermined. Germline V CDR1 and CDR2: SGHKS, YYEKEE (reference sequence). This CDR3 is 13 amino acids long. V gave up 2 bases and J gave up 8 bases, with 10 bases separating them. CDR3 sequence (DNA): TGTGCCAGCAGCTTTAGCGAACCCGAAAAACTGTTTTTT. Amino acids: CASSFSEPEKLFF.

The chain carries TRBV7-2 and TRBJ1-5; no reliable D call. CDR1 and CDR2 from the germline V gene are SGHTA and FQGNSA. Trimming pared 5 bases from V and 7 bases from J, leaving 9 bases between. This CDR3 has 12 amino acids. The CDR3 bases are TGTGCCAGCAGCCTCGAATGGCAGCCCCAGCATTTT. Its protein is CASSLEWQPQHF.

The genes are TRBV11-2 and TRBJ2-7; D unclear. The V and J ends lost 5 bases and 0 bases respectively, with 8 bases between them. Germline V gene sequence: CDR1 SGHAT, CDR2 FQNNGV. CDR3 size: 13 residues. CDR3 coding DNA: TGTGCCAGCAGCACCCAGCGCTCCTACGAGCAGTACTTC. It yields the protein CASSTQRSYEQYF.

This clone appeared once. The chain has TRBV7-2 and TRBJ1-1; D is unclear. V gave up 6 bases and J gave up 0 bases, with 5 bases separating them. From germline, CDR1 is SGHTA and CDR2 FQGNSA. The CDR3 consists of 12 residues. CDR3 protein: CASRKMNTEAFF. The CDR3 nucleotides are TGTGCCAGCAGGAAGATGAACACTGAAGCTTTCTTT.

This clone was observed a handful of times. The rearrangement links TRBV11-2 to TRBJ1-6; 9 bases map to TRBD1. J was trimmed by 10 bases and V by 2 bases; bases with no gene match: 6. The CDR3 is 15 amino acids. In germline, CDR1 is SGHAT, CDR2 FQNNGV. CDR3 coding DNA: TGTGCCAGCAGCTTAACCGGACAGGGGAGGTCACCCCTCCACTTT. It is translated as CASSLTGQGRSPLHF.

This chain joins TRBV6-5 and TRBJ1-1; possibly TRBD1 for D (5 bases). This CDR3 region has 13 residues. Germline-derived CDR1 and CDR2 are MNHEY and SVGAGI. The V end was cut by 5 bases, the J end by 2 bases, with 9 bases between. Here the CDR3 DNA reads TGTGCCAGCAGTCCGACAGCCAACACTGAAGCTTTCTTT. Amino acid sequence: CASSPTANTEAFF.

This chain joins TRBV5-6 and TRBJ2-5; 7 bases line up with TRBD2. The CDR3 spans 14 residues. Looked up from germline, CDR1 is SGHDT and CDR2 is YYEEEE. V shed 2 bases, J shed 0 bases, and the junction held 1 base outside the gene matches. The CDR3 coding sequence is TGTGCCAGCAGCTTAGGGACTAACCAAGAGACCCAGTACTTC. Its protein product is CASSLGTNQETQYF.

This sequence joins TRBV18 and TRBJ2-5; no reliable D call. The ends were cut back, 0 bases at V and 5 bases at J, with 10 bases in the middle. This CDR3 spans 14 amino acids. CDR1 KGHSH and CDR2 LQKENI come from the germline V gene. CDR3 in DNA: TGTGCCAGCTCACCACCCTCGACGGCGGAGACCCAGTACTTC. Translated: CASSPPSTAETQYF.

CDR3 loop: CASSLTVGGLYEQYF. In DNA, the CDR3 is TGTGCCAGCAGCTTAACGGTCGGGGGGCTCTACGAGCAGTACTTC. This chain connects TRBV7-3 to TRBJ2-7, with D possibly TRBD2 on 7 matching bases. The germline V gene encodes CDR1 SGHTA and CDR2 FQGTGA. This CDR3 contains 15 residues. Trimming removed 0 bases from V and 3 bases from J, with 12 bases in between.